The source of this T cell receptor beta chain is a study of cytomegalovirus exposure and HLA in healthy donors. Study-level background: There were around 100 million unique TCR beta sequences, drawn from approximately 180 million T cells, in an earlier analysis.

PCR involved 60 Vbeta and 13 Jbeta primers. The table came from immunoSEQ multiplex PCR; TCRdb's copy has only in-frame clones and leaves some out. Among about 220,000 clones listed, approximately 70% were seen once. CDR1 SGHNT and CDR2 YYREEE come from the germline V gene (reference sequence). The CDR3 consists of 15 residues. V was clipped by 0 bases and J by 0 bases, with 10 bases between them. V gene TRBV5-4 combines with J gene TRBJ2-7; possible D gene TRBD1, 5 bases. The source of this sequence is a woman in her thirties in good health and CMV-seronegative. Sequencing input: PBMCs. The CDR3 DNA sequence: TGTGCCAGCAGCTTGGGGGTAGGGGTCTCCTACGAGCAGTACTTC. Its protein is CASSLGVGVSYEQYF. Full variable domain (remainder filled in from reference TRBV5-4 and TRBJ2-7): ETGVTQSPTHLIKTRGQQVTLRCSSQSGHNTVSWYQQALGQGPQFIFQYYREEENGRGNFPPRFSGLQFPNYSSELNVNALELDDSALYLCASSLGVGVSYEQYFGPGTRLTVT.